This T cell receptor (beta chain) is from a study of vaccination and CD4 T cells after COVID-19. In regard to this clonotype: The antigen remains undetermined.

Cultured CD4+ T cells had their DNA profiled by the Oncomine TCR Beta short-read assay. A single record per CDR3 protein comes from TCRdb applying MiXCR to the PCR reads. Altogether approximately 5,000 distinct CDR3 sequences are present, 25% being singletons, with the ten largest covering around 24%. The treatment is: roughly ten-day PBMC culture with coronavirus spike peptide pools or control peptides (ViraFEST assay). Sample: CD4+ T cells from blood, cultured in vitro, taken after SARS-CoV-2 vaccination. This sequence was found in a human donor who had recovered from COVID-19.

This CDR3 is CASSLFPRRENTEAFF. The CDR3 DNA sequence: TGTGCCAGCAGTTTATTCCCAAGGAGGGAGAACACTGAAGCTTTCTTT. V usage is TRBV28 and J usage is TRBJ1-1; D remains unclear. Germline loops: CDR1 MDHEN, CDR2 SYDVKM. V lost 1 base and J lost 1, with 13 bases in between. This CDR3 spans 16 amino acids. The whole variable domain, filled in from reference TRBV28 and TRBJ1-1, reads DVKVTQSSRYLVKRTGEKVFLECVQDMDHENMFWYRQDPGLGLRLIYFSYDVKMKEKGDIPEGYSVSREKKERFSLILESASTNQTSMYLCASSLFPRRENTEAFFGQGTRLTVV.